The sequence of this TCR beta chain was determined in a study of CD8 T cells in ankylosing spondylitis. This CDR3 has 15 residues. CDR1 and CDR2 from the germline V gene are SGHRS and YFSETQ. The germline V and J ends were trimmed by 3 bases and 0 bases, with 12 bases remaining between them. TCRdb re-derived calls from the 5' RACE reads in MiXCR, one entry per CDR3 protein. The sample holds 200,000 to 300,000 distinct CDR3 sequences, approximately 9% seen once. This clonotype was counted between two and nine times. This chain uses TRBV5-1 with TRBJ1-1, with D unclear. The receptor was derived from a male donor with ankylosing spondylitis or in good health (not recorded which). The sample was blood, either unsorted or a sorted T cell fraction (not recorded which). CDR3 amino acids: CASSSATTMNTEAFF. CDR3 DNA sequence: TGCGCCAGCAGCTCGGCGACAACCATGAACACTGAAGCTTTCTTT.